The 17 T cell receptor beta chains below all came from one sample that was sequenced in a study of cytomegalovirus exposure and HLA in healthy donors. The data were produced by immunoSEQ multiplex PCR, yet TCRdb's version contains in-frame clones alone and is incomplete. The data show a few hundred thousand clones, around 89% seen once. The sample comprised PBMCs. The origin of the receptors is a woman in her late teens or twenties in good health and CMV-seronegative.

This rearrangement joins TRBV5-1 to TRBJ2-1; 9 bases are a match to TRBD2. Trimming at V came to 3 bases and at J to 5 bases, leaving 6 bases not matched to a gene. CDR1 is SGHRS and CDR2 is YFSETQ in the germline V gene. This CDR3 comprises 15 residues. CDR3 sequence reads: CASSSLAGKDNEQFF. DNA of the CDR3: TGCGCCAGCAGCTCCCTAGCGGGGAAGGACAATGAGCAGTTCTTC.

This rearrangement joins TRBV6-5 to TRBJ1-5, with D perhaps TRBD1 (5 bases). The ends were cut back, 4 bases at V and 6 bases at J, with 10 bases in the middle. From germline, CDR1 is MNHEY and CDR2 SVGAGI. The CDR3 has 13 amino acids. The CDR3 nucleotides read TGTGCCAGCAGTTGGACAAACGGTCAGCCCCAGCATTTT. As protein: CASSWTNGQPQHF.

This clone appeared once. This chain links TRBV28 with TRBJ1-6; tentatively, D is TRBD1 (5 bases). V lost 2 bases to trimming and J lost 4 bases, with 15 bases between them. The CDR3 extends over 17 amino acids. Germline V gives CDR1 MDHEN, CDR2 SYDVKM. The CDR3 sequence is CASSLVSGGTYNSPLHF. As DNA, the CDR3 is TGTGCCAGCAGTTTAGTGAGTGGAGGGACTTATAATTCACCCCTCCACTTT.

The V gene is TRBV15, the J gene TRBJ1-2; 8 nucleotides align to TRBD1. The germline V gene has CDR1 LNHNV and CDR2 YYDKDF (reference sequence). V dropped 0 bases and J dropped 7; count of bases not matched to a gene: 7. The CDR3 spans 15 residues. The CDR3 DNA sequence: TGTGCCACCAGCAGAGACCCAGGGGGCACGGGTGGCTACACCTTC. Residues: CATSRDPGGTGGYTF.

This chain uses TRBV4-1 with TRBJ2-5; the match to TRBD1 covers 9 bases. Unmatched junction bases numbered 3, after V lost 4 bases and J lost 3 bases. Germline V gene data show CDR1 as MGHRA and CDR2 as YSYEKL. This CDR3 comprises 14 residues. CDR3 loop: CASSPRTGEETQYF. CDR3 sequence (DNA): TGCGCCAGCAGCCCCAGGACAGGGGAAGAGACCCAGTACTTC.

As to this clone: Other DNA sequences of this sample code for an identical CDR3. The CDR3 region is CASSRGTSGGGEQYF. CDR3 bases: TGTGCCAGCAGCCGGGGGACTAGCGGGGGGGGCGAGCAGTACTTC. This sequence joins TRBV5-6 and TRBJ2-7, with 16 nucleotides matching TRBD2. This CDR3 contains 15 residues. J was trimmed by 6 bases and V by 4 bases; bases with no gene match: 4. Germline V gene lookup returns CDR1 SGHDT and CDR2 YYEEEE.

V gene TRBV2 combines with J gene TRBJ1-1; TRBD1 might be the D (6 bases). The CDR3 is 14 amino acids. V was pared by 5 bases and J by 0 bases, with 10 bases between. Looked up from germline, CDR1 is SNHLY and CDR2 is FYNNEI. CDR3 bases: TGTGCCAGCAGTCTGGGGGCCCTGAACACTGAAGCTTTCTTT. Translating it yields CASSLGALNTEAFF. The full variable domain, with the rest looked up from reference TRBV2 and TRBJ1-1, is EPEVTQTPSHQVTQMGQEVILRCVPISNHLYFYWYRQILGQKVEFLVSFYNNEISEKSEIFDDQFSVERPDGSNFTLKIRSTKLEDSAMYFCASSLGALNTEAFFGQGTRLTVV.

V and J are TRBV5-4 and TRBJ2-5; no definite D call. V lost 3 bases and J 1 base, leaving 16 bases between the germline ends. CDR3 length: 16 residues. Germline CDR1 SGHNT, CDR2 YYREEE (reference sequence). CDR3 sequence: CASSSITTPLQETQYF. CDR3 in DNA: TGTGCCAGCAGCTCTATAACTACTCCCCTCCAAGAGACCCAGTACTTC.

This clone was found a few times. The chain uses TRBV19 and TRBJ1-2; D is possibly TRBD1 (6 bases). This CDR3 contains 12 residues. In germline, CDR1 is LNHDA, CDR2 SQIVND (reference sequence). V lost 7 bases and J lost 8, with 14 bases in between. The CDR3 here is CASIGRGLGYTF. The CDR3 bases are TGTGCCAGTATAGGCAGGGGTTTGGGCTACACCTTC.

This chain links TRBV4-1 with TRBJ2-3, with 9 bases that match TRBD2. This CDR3 is built from 18 residues. V lost 0 bases to trimming and J lost 3 bases; unmatched junction nucleotides: 10. Germline V CDR1 and CDR2: MGHRA, YSYEKL. CDR3 coding DNA: TGCGCCAGCAGCCAAGATCGGGCTAGCGGGGTGTTGACAGATACGCAGTATTTT. This translates into CASSQDRASGVLTDTQYF.

The chain joins TRBV11-2 to TRBJ2-2; possibly TRBD1 for D (6 bases). This CDR3 region has 16 residues. V was pared by 5 bases and J by 4 bases, with 17 bases between. Germline CDR1 and CDR2: SGHAT and FQNNGV. The CDR3 here is CASSVRDTSSTGELFF. CDR3 coding DNA: TGTGCCAGCAGCGTCCGGGACACCTCCAGCACCGGGGAGCTGTTTTTT.

The gene calls are TRBV23-1 and TRBJ2-6, with a tentative D call TRBD2 (5 bases). TRBV23-1 is recorded as an ORF, its role being uncertain. The CDR3 sequence is 18 residues long. Trimming shortened V by 0 bases and J by 0 bases, and 12 bases separated the two germline ends. The CDR3 protein is CASSQSGSAHSGANVLTF. CDR3 coding DNA: TGCGCCAGCAGTCAATCGGGGAGTGCCCACTCTGGGGCCAACGTCCTGACTTTC.

The genes are TRBV9 and TRBJ2-7, with D perhaps TRBD2 (5 bases). Deletions cut 4 bases from V and 0 bases from J, with 11 bases between. The CDR3 length is 14 residues. Germline V gene lookup returns CDR1 SGDLS and CDR2 YYNGEE. The CDR3 loop reads CASSPHGDSYEQYF. In DNA form, the CDR3 reads TGTGCCAGCAGCCCCCACGGGGACTCCTACGAGCAGTACTTC.

The chain joins TRBV7-2 to TRBJ1-6, with 9 nucleotides matching TRBD1. From germline, CDR1 is SGHTA and CDR2 FQGNSA. V dropped 1 base and J dropped 5; count of bases not matched to a gene: 3. CDR3 length equals 16 residues. This CDR3 reads CASSLEGTGNNSPLHF. For the CDR3, the DNA is TGTGCCAGCAGCTTAGAAGGGACAGGGAATAATTCACCCCTCCACTTT.

The V and J genes are TRBV5-1 and TRBJ2-5; TRBD2 agrees at 7 bases. This CDR3 contains 16 residues. V was pared by 1 base and J by 2 bases, with 8 bases of the junction left unmatched. The germline V gene has CDR1 SGHRS and CDR2 YFSETQ. In DNA, the CDR3 is TGCGCCAGCAGCTTGAACGTAGCGGGTGAACAAGAGACCCAGTACTTC. Encoded protein: CASSLNVAGEQETQYF.

J is TRBJ2-6 and V is TRBV5-1; TRBD1 matches 8 bases. With V trimmed by 3 bases and J by 3 bases, 8 bases remained unmatched. Germline V gene lookup returns CDR1 SGHRS and CDR2 YFSETQ. There are 17 residues in the CDR3. The CDR3 sequence: CASSWKEDRVGANVLTF. CDR3 in DNA: TGCGCCAGCAGCTGGAAGGAGGACAGGGTTGGGGCCAACGTCCTGACTTTC.

This chain joins TRBV28 and TRBJ2-3, with TRBD2 identical over 7 bases. CDR1 is MDHEN and CDR2 is SYDVKM in the germline V gene. V gave up 6 bases and J gave up 4 bases; unmatched junction bases: 10. The CDR3 has 15 amino acids. The CDR3 reads CASSRSDLAADTQYF. The CDR3 DNA reads as TGTGCCAGCAGCCGATCAGATCTAGCGGCAGATACGCAGTATTTT.